This note documents a single TCR beta chain sequence. Per germline, CDR1 LGHDT and CDR2 YNNKEL (reference sequence). CDR3 size: 14 residues. V was clipped by 1 base and J by 2 bases, with 8 bases between them. This record comes from a study of blood T cell repertoires in COVID-19. At the level of the study: Sources were T cells, B-cell-depleted T cells, or PBMCs; the material itself was cDNA or gDNA.

This table comes from immunoSEQ multiplex PCR, and its TCRdb copy is limited to in-frame clones, with some not included. This sample yields roughly 100,000 clones, of which around 89% are seen a single time; 4.8% belongs to the top ten. Sequencing used peripheral blood. This chain joins TRBV3-1 (or the pseudogene TRBV3-2) and TRBJ1-2; D ambiguous. This TCR was recovered from a woman of 80 years or more with active COVID-19. CDR3 sequence reads: CASSQGPGNYGYTF. DNA of the CDR3: TGTGCCAGCAGCCAAGGTCCGGGGAACTATGGCTACACCTTC.